This T cell receptor (beta chain) came from a study of CD8 T cells in Susac syndrome. When the RNA was reverse transcribed, random hexamers were used with an input of roughly 0.45 to 1 ug. TCRdb reanalysed the immunoSEQ multiplex PCR reads using MiXCR and keeps one entry per CDR3 protein. The sample has approximately 180,000 distinct CDR3 sequences; 80% to 95% are singletons. CDR1 is MDHEN and CDR2 is SYDVKM in the germline V gene. The germline V and J ends were trimmed by 1 base and 6 bases, with 10 bases remaining between them. This CDR3 comprises 13 residues. This clonotype was sampled from a human donor with multiple sclerosis. The sample comprised CD4+ T cells from PBMCs. The genes are TRBV28 and TRBJ2-7, with unresolved D. The CDR3 sequence is CASSLFGTGEQYF. The CDR3 DNA sequence: TGTGCCAGCAGTTTATTTGGCACCGGCGAGCAGTACTTC.